This TCR beta chain was sequenced during a study of graft-versus-host responses after intestinal transplantation. The overall study: Recipients had transplants, and these were multivisceral, liver-intestinal, or isolated intestinal. Recipients across the board were started on anti-thymocyte globulin induction, then kept on tacrolimus and steroids for approximately three years.

For this clone: Its antigen is as yet unknown.

General study results and limits: Allograft graft-versus-host to host-versus-graft clonal ratios ran high in patients with graft-donor T cell macrochimerism.

Using immunoSEQ multiplex PCR, the repertoire was profiled, and TCRdb retains in-frame clones only, with some absent. In the table there are roughly 100,000 clones, roughly 93% of which are singletons. V lost 7 bases and J lost 8, with 11 bases in between. The CDR3 is 11 residues long. CDR1 is MNHNS and CDR2 is SASEGT in the germline V gene. The specimen was unstimulated CD8+ T cells sorted from spleen or lymph node cells, collected before intestinal transplant. The clonotype originates from a human donor who received an intestinal transplant. The V and J genes are TRBV6-1 and TRBJ1-1, with a possible D match to TRBD1 (5 bases). CDR3 in DNA: TGTGCCAGCACTCAGGGTGTAGAAGCTTTCTTT. Translating it yields CASTQGVEAFF.